These 30 T cell receptor beta chains were all obtained from the same sample, sequenced in a study of vaccination and CD4 T cells after COVID-19. For these TCRs, the target antigens are not known. Regarding treatment: roughly 10-day PBMC culture with coronavirus spike peptide pools or control peptides (ViraFEST assay). An Oncomine TCR Beta short-read assay was used to sequence the DNA from cultured CD4+ T cells. Each CDR3 protein is one row after TCRdb ran MiXCR on the PCR reads. There are roughly 12,000 distinct CDR3 sequences in the sample; around 50% occur only once, and roughly 9.6% lies in the top ten. Specimen: CD4+ T cells from blood, cultured in vitro. The receptors originated from a human donor who had recovered from COVID-19.

V is TRBV2 and J is TRBJ1-5; 10 bases line up with TRBD1. Germline V gene lookup returns CDR1 SNHLY and CDR2 FYNNEI. V lost 9 bases, J lost 7 bases, and 9 bases stayed unmatched. The CDR3 covers 14 residues. CDR3 amino acids: CASGEGQGFQPQHF. CDR3 in DNA: TGTGCCAGTGGCGAGGGACAGGGGTTCCAGCCCCAGCATTTT.

The chain uses TRBV24-1 and TRBJ2-7, with a tentative D call TRBD1 (9 bases). CDR3 length: 17 residues. Between the trimmed V and J ends, which lost 4 bases and 6 bases, there was a span of 24 bases. The germline V gene has CDR1 KGHDR and CDR2 SFDVKD. The CDR3 nucleotides read TGTGCCACCAGTGACACCCCGGGGGGGACAGGGAGGGCCGAGCAGTACTTC. Its protein product is CATSDTPGGTGRAEQYF.

The chain links TRBV28 to TRBJ2-7, with D possibly being TRBD1 (6 bases). The V gene lost 5 bases and the J gene lost 3 bases, with 17 bases spanning the gap. CDR1 and CDR2 from the germline V gene are MDHEN and SYDVKM. The CDR3 is made up of 15 amino acids. CDR3 sequence reads: CASSLPSTGHYEQYF. DNA for the CDR3: TGTGCCAGCAGTCTCCCGTCGACAGGCCACTACGAGCAGTACTTC.

The J gene is TRBJ2-6, the V gene TRBV10-3; D is possibly TRBD1 or TRBD2 (6 bases each). This CDR3 region has 17 residues. V lost 7 bases to trimming and J lost 0 bases, with 16 bases between them. CDR1 is ENHRY and CDR2 is SYGVKD in the germline V gene. The DNA of the CDR3 is TGTGCCATCAAGGAGGGGGGTGCCCCCTCTGGGGCCAACGTCCTGACTTTC. Its translation: CAIKEGGAPSGANVLTF.

The chain employs TRBV30 and TRBJ1-5; TRBD1 aligns across 8 bases. Germline values: CDR1 GTSNPN, CDR2 SVGIG (reference sequence). This CDR3 region has 15 residues. Losses at the gene ends were 1 base for V and 8 bases for J; bases not matched to a gene: 10. CDR3 amino acids: CAWSEWTGSGKPQHF. CDR3 DNA sequence: TGTGCCTGGAGTGAATGGACAGGGAGTGGCAAGCCCCAGCATTTT. Based on the CDR3 plus reference TRBV30 and TRBJ1-5, the full variable domain is SQTIHQWPATLVQPVGSPLSLECTVEGTSNPNLYWYRQAAGRGLQLLFYSVGIGQISSEVPQNLSASRPQDRQFILSSKKLLLSDSGFYLCAWSEWTGSGKPQHFGDGTRLSIL.

The rearrangement links TRBV12-3 or TRBV12-4 to TRBJ1-5; D is perhaps TRBD1 (5 bases). V was pared by 2 bases and J by 3 bases, with 11 bases between. The CDR3 sequence is 15 residues long. The CDR3 loop reads CASSLRTRVNQPQHF. The CDR3 DNA reads as TGTGCCAGCAGTTTACGGACCAGGGTCAATCAGCCCCAGCATTTT.

As to this clonotype: The junction departs from the called germline gene at one end, perhaps through a read error. The chain has TRBV20-1 and TRBJ2-3; D is unresolved. The CDR3 runs to 13 residues. CDR1 is DFQATT and CDR2 is SNEGSKA in the germline V gene (reference sequence). CDR3 residues: CSAPRRYTDTQYF. The CDR3, as DNA: TGCAGTGCTCCGCGAAGGTACACAGATACGCAGTATTTC.

The CDR3 protein is CASRTIGSVSNQPQHF. In DNA, the CDR3 is TGTGCCAGTAGGACGATAGGTTCTGTTAGCAATCAGCCCCAGCATTTT. The chain is built from TRBV19 and TRBJ1-5; D is uncertain. Trimming left V 6 bases short and J 0 bases short, with 15 bases between. There are 16 residues in the CDR3. Germline V gives CDR1 LNHDA, CDR2 SQIVND (reference sequence).

This chain connects TRBV15 to TRBJ2-1; 10 bases align to TRBD1. Germline lookup yields CDR1 LNHNV and CDR2 YYDKDF (reference sequence). The V segment lost 1 base and the J segment 6 bases; nucleotides outside the gene matches: 12. The CDR3 loop spans 18 amino acids. For the CDR3, the DNA is TGTGCCACCAGCAGAGGCAGGGACAGGGGACTAGAGCGCAATGAGCAGTTCTTC. It specifies CATSRGRDRGLERNEQFF.

The rearrangement joins TRBV7-3 to TRBJ2-3, with no clear D. The ends were cut back, 6 bases at V and 0 bases at J, with 7 bases in the middle. CDR1 SGHTA and CDR2 FQGTGA come from the germline V gene. This CDR3 is 13 amino acids long. CDR3 sequence: CASSISSTDTQYF. In DNA, the CDR3 is TGTGCCAGCAGTATCAGTAGCACAGATACGCAGTATTTT.

V gene TRBV21-1 combines with J gene TRBJ2-7. TRBV21-1 is a recognized pseudogene. The length of the CDR3 is 16 residues. The CDR3 loop is CASSKVETRKSYEQYF. CDR3 DNA: TGTGCCAGCAGCAAAGTAGAGACTAGGAAGTCCTACGAGCAGTACTTC.

This clonotype was recorded a few times. This chain uses TRBV20-1 with TRBJ2-7, with 10 bases fitting TRBD2. CDR1 and CDR2 (germline): DFQATT, SNEGSKA (reference sequence). CDR3 length equals 15 residues. V shed 5 bases, J shed 1 base, and the junction held 8 bases outside the gene matches. CDR3 amino acids: CSALATSGISYEQYF. The DNA for the CDR3 is TGCAGTGCTCTGGCCACTAGCGGGATATCCTACGAGCAGTACTTC.

The chain employs TRBV18 and TRBJ2-7; 12 bases fit TRBD2. Looked up from germline, CDR1 is KGHSH and CDR2 is LQKENI. The CDR3 sequence is 16 residues long. V lost 4 bases to trimming and J lost 0 bases; unmatched junction nucleotides: 4. The CDR3 here is CASSQMTSGSSYEQYF. In DNA, the CDR3 is TGTGCCAGCTCACAAATGACTAGCGGGAGCTCCTACGAGCAGTACTTC.

The V and J genes are TRBV6-1 and TRBJ1-3; 7 bases are shared with TRBD1. The CDR3 is 19 amino acids. V shed 6 bases, J shed 4 bases, and the junction held 21 bases outside the gene matches. Germline values: CDR1 MNHNS, CDR2 SASEGT. CDR3 sequence reads: CASRVRDRVKVNSGNTIYF. CDR3 nucleotides: TGTGCCAGCAGAGTTCGGGACAGAGTTAAAGTAAATTCAGGAAACACCATATATTTT.

This clonotype has only a few counts. The V and J genes are TRBV20-1 and TRBJ2-7; TRBD2 matches 13 bases. J gave up 4 bases and V 5 bases, and 11 bases lay outside the gene matches. The CDR3 runs 16 residues. CDR1 is DFQATT and CDR2 is SNEGSKA in the germline V gene (reference sequence). In nucleotides, the CDR3 is TGCAGTGCTCCCCAAGCGACTAGCGGGAGGCCATACGAGCAGTACTTC. This encodes CSAPQATSGRPYEQYF.

Within the sample, this clonotype is medium-sized (0.01 to 0.1%). The V gene is TRBV20-1, the J gene TRBJ2-7, with D possibly being TRBD2 (5 bases). Germline loops: CDR1 DFQATT, CDR2 SNEGSKA (reference sequence). Between the trimmed V and J ends, which lost 1 base and 3 bases, there was a span of 13 bases. This CDR3 contains 14 residues. CDR3 bases: TGCAGTGCTAGAGCTGCTAGCACCAACTACGAGCAGTACTTC. Encoded protein: CSARAASTNYEQYF.

Sample share makes this clonotype medium-sized. V and J are TRBV27 and TRBJ1-5; TRBD1 matches 7 bases. V was clipped by 5 bases and J by 2 bases; unmatched bases: 3. The CDR3 consists of 14 residues. The germline CDR1 and CDR2 sequences are MNHEY and SMNVEV (reference sequence). For the CDR3, the DNA is TGTGCCAGCAGTCCCGGACAGGGCAATCAGCCCCAGCATTTT. It encodes CASSPGQGNQPQHF.

The chain employs TRBV20-1 and TRBJ2-1, with 8 bases identical to TRBD2. Looked up from germline, CDR1 is DFQATT and CDR2 is SNEGSKA (reference sequence). Trimming cost V 0 bases and J 6 bases; bases outside gene matches: 13. The CDR3 runs to 17 residues. Here the CDR3 reads CSARDPWGSGTSNEQFF. Here the CDR3 DNA reads TGCAGTGCTAGAGACCCCTGGGGTAGCGGGACGAGCAATGAGCAGTTCTTC.

The chain has TRBV11-3 and TRBJ1-1; D remains ambiguous. The ends were cut back, 3 bases at V and 0 bases at J, with 5 bases in the middle. Looked up from germline, CDR1 is SGHNT and CDR2 is YENEEA. The CDR3 has 13 residues. The CDR3 DNA sequence: TGTGCCAGCAGCTTGAGAGTGAACACTGAAGCTTTCTTT. It specifies CASSLRVNTEAFF. Using reference TRBV11-3 and TRBJ1-1 for the parts outside the CDR3, the full variable domain is EAGVVQSPRYKIIEKKQPVAFWCNPISGHNTLYWYLQNLGQGPELLIRYENEEAVDDSQLPKDRFSAERLKGVDSTLKIQPAELGDSAVYLCASSLRVNTEAFFGQGTRLTVV.

Only a few counts were recorded for this clonotype. The gene calls are TRBV20-1 and TRBJ1-5, with D perhaps matching TRBD1 (5 bases). The germline V and J ends were trimmed by 4 bases and 7 bases, with 11 bases remaining between them. Germline CDR1 is DFQATT and CDR2 is SNEGSKA (reference sequence). This CDR3 has 12 residues. The CDR3 coding sequence is TGCAGTGCTACGGCGGGGGACCAGCCCCAGCATTTT. It codes for CSATAGDQPQHF.

The gene calls are TRBV14 and TRBJ2-3; D remains ambiguous. V lost 1 base to trimming and J lost 4 bases, with 15 bases between them. The germline gives CDR1 SGHDN, CDR2 FVKESK. This CDR3 has 16 amino acids. CDR3 loop: CASSQGQFRMADTQYF. The CDR3 DNA reads TGTGCCAGCAGCCAAGGGCAGTTCAGGATGGCAGATACGCAGTATTTT.

J is TRBJ1-2 and V is TRBV6-1, with TRBD1 identical over 7 bases. Germline CDR1 MNHNS, CDR2 SASEGT. Germline trimming cut 6 bases from V and 8 bases from J; bases unmatched to any gene: 15. The CDR3 sequence is 15 residues long. The CDR3 sequence is CASSRRGGGTDGYTF. As DNA, the CDR3 is TGTGCCAGCAGCCGGAGGGGAGGGGGGACAGACGGCTACACCTTC.

This clonotype came up a few times. This chain joins TRBV27 and TRBJ1-6, with TRBD1 identical over 8 bases. Per the germline V gene, CDR1 is MNHEY and CDR2 is SMNVEV (reference sequence). This CDR3 is built from 15 residues. Losses at the gene ends were 1 base for V and 8 bases for J; bases not matched to a gene: 4. The CDR3 DNA follows: TGTGCCAGCAGTTTATACAGGGGGAAGGATTCACCCCTCCACTTT. Translating gives CASSLYRGKDSPLHF.

The gene calls are TRBV27 and TRBJ1-6; D might be TRBD1 (5 bases). The CDR3 totals 16 residues. Germline CDR1 is MNHEY and CDR2 is SMNVEV (reference sequence). Trimming left V 8 bases short and J 3 bases short, with 17 bases between. The CDR3 sequence is CASGIRQGFYNSPLHF. In DNA, the CDR3 is TGTGCCAGCGGGATTCGTCAGGGCTTCTATAATTCACCCCTCCACTTT.

The chain is built from TRBV7-9 and TRBJ2-5, with D unclear. Germline V gene sequence: CDR1 SEHNR, CDR2 FQNEAQ (reference sequence). Trimming removed 2 bases from V and 5 bases from J, with 18 bases in between. The CDR3 is 16 amino acids. The CDR3 region is CASSLYVGGGGETQYF. CDR3 sequence (DNA): TGTGCCAGCAGCTTATACGTGGGTGGTGGTGGCGAGACCCAGTACTTC.

V gene TRBV7-8 combines with J gene TRBJ1-2, with D maybe TRBD1 (5 bases). From germline, CDR1 is SGHVS and CDR2 FQNEAQ. The V and J ends lost 0 bases and 8 bases respectively, with 19 bases between them. This CDR3 is built from 16 residues. CDR3 region: CASSLAGADHSEGYTF. CDR3 bases: TGTGCCAGCAGCTTAGCCGGGGCCGATCACTCAGAAGGCTACACCTTC.

This chain uses TRBV6-4 with TRBJ2-1, with 8 bases matching TRBD2. CDR3 length: 15 residues. V trimming: 0 bases; J trimming: 8 bases; junction bases outside the gene matches: 6. CDR1 MRHNA and CDR2 SNTAGT come from the germline V gene. CDR3 DNA sequence: TGTGCCAGCAGTGACTCGGCGGGAGGTATGGATGAGCAGTTCTTC. Amino acids: CASSDSAGGMDEQFF.

Only a few counts were recorded for this clonotype. This chain joins TRBV20-1 and TRBJ2-2; D is ambiguous. From germline, CDR1 is DFQATT and CDR2 SNEGSKA (reference sequence). The germline V and J ends were trimmed by 7 bases and 4 bases, with 13 bases remaining between them. CDR3 size: 13 residues. Here the CDR3 reads CSVPFPSTGELFF. In DNA form, the CDR3 reads TGCAGTGTTCCCTTTCCCAGCACCGGGGAGCTGTTTTTT.

V gene TRBV7-3 combines with J gene TRBJ2-3; the match to TRBD1 covers 9 bases. CDR1 and CDR2 (germline): SGHTA, FQGTGA. The V gene end was trimmed by 4 bases and the J gene end by 0 bases; junction bases not matched to a gene: 2. The CDR3 covers 15 residues. For the CDR3, the DNA is TGTGCCAGCAGCTCCGGACAGGGGAGCACAGATACGCAGTATTTT. Translation: CASSSGQGSTDTQYF.

This clonotype appeared a single time. The rearrangement uses TRBV7-3 and TRBJ2-3; 9 nucleotides agree with TRBD1. CDR3 length equals 17 residues. CDR1 is SGHTA, CDR2 FQGTGA, per germline. With 4 bases clipped from V and 2 bases from J, the junction kept 10 bases outside the gene matches. Written as DNA, the CDR3 is TGTGCCAGCAGCTCCCCGGGACAGGGACCTTCCACAGATACGCAGTATTTT. It translates to CASSSPGQGPSTDTQYF.